A selection of T cell receptor beta chains follows, all from one sample in a study of cytomegalovirus exposure and HLA in healthy donors. The assay was immunoSEQ multiplex PCR, and TCRdb's table has in-frame clones only and misses some. The sample yields some 88,000 clones, under 80% seen once. The source material was PBMCs. All receptors come from a woman in her twenties or thirties in good health and CMV-seronegative. Both conserved end residues are part of each CDR3. D genes are given only for firm matches. Clone sizes are given selectively: once, few, many, or a class where the clone is expanded.

V gene	clone size	D gene	J gene	CDR3 protein	CDR3 DNA
TRBV25-1	-	TRBD1	TRBJ1-1	CASRMGQGAFF	TGTGCCAGCAGGATGGGACAGGGAGCTTTCTTT
TRBV28	medium-sized	-	TRBJ2-5	CASSLSDRKETQYF	TGTGCCAGCAGTTTATCGGACAGAAAAGAGACCCAGTACTTC
TRBV27	-	-	TRBJ1-2	CASSLAGIPSGGYTF	TGTGCCAGCAGTTTAGCCGGGATCCCCAGCGGGGGCTACACCTTC
TRBV19	-	-	TRBJ2-2	CASINGGRWRNTGELFF	TGTGCCAGTATCAACGGAGGGCGGTGGCGGAACACCGGGGAGCTGTTTTTT
TRBV7-3	-	TRBD2	TRBJ2-3	CASSLTGGPDTQYF	TGTGCCAGCAGCTTAACGGGAGGGCCAGATACGCAGTATTTT
TRBV7-2	-	-	TRBJ1-5	CASSEGLHSNQPQHF	TGTGCCAGCAGCGAGGGACTGCATAGCAATCAGCCCCAGCATTTT
TRBV25-1	-	TRBD1	TRBJ1-4	CASRRSQGASTNEKLFF	TGTGCCAGCAGGAGATCACAGGGGGCTTCAACTAATGAAAAACTGTTTTTT
TRBV5-1	few	TRBD1	TRBJ1-6	CASSLWDRGRNSPLHF	TGCGCCAGCAGCTTGTGGGACAGGGGCAGGAATTCACCCCTCCACTTT
TRBV6-1	-	-	TRBJ2-5	CASSLAYQETQYF	TGTGCCAGCAGTCTAGCATACCAAGAGACCCAGTACTTC
TRBV5-1	-	-	TRBJ2-3	CASRMLGDTQYF	TGCGCCAGCAGAATGCTAGGAGATACGCAGTATTTT
TRBV7-3	-	TRBD1	TRBJ2-3	CASSRAGTGAGDTQYF	TGTGCCAGCAGCCGTGCTGGGACAGGGGCCGGGGATACGCAGTATTTT
TRBV11-2	-	TRBD1	TRBJ2-7	CASSLVQGGGSYEQYF	TGTGCCAGCAGCTTAGTTCAAGGGGGCGGTTCCTACGAGCAGTACTTC
TRBV2	-	-	TRBJ1-1	CASSKTGGTEAFF	TGTGCCAGCAGCAAGACAGGCGGTACTGAAGCTTTCTTT
TRBV7-9	few	-	TRBJ1-1	CASTQEVTALEAFF	TGTGCCAGCACCCAGGAGGTTACAGCTCTTGAAGCTTTCTTT
TRBV28	few	TRBD1	TRBJ2-3	CASRTNRGPVGDTQYF	TGTGCCAGCAGAACTAATAGGGGGCCTGTTGGAGATACGCAGTATTTT
TRBV6-5	few	-	TRBJ1-1	CASRPQIMNTEAFF	TGTGCCAGCAGACCACAAATTATGAACACTGAAGCTTTCTTT
TRBV27	-	-	TRBJ1-1	CASSLFRSRRDTEAFF	TGTGCCAGCAGTTTATTTAGGTCCAGGAGGGACACTGAAGCTTTCTTT
TRBV15	-	-	TRBJ2-7	CATSRARGYEQYF	TGTGCCACCAGCAGAGCTCGAGGGTACGAGCAGTACTTC
TRBV25-1	-	-	TRBJ1-2	CASSARGNYGYTF	TGTGCCAGCAGTGCCCGGGGTAACTATGGCTACACCTTC
TRBV27	-	-	TRBJ1-1	CASEGFGNTEAFF	TGTGCCAGTGAGGGTTTTGGGAACACTGAAGCTTTCTTT
TRBV7-2	-	TRBD2	TRBJ2-7	CASSWREAASYEQYF	TGTGCCAGCAGCTGGCGGGAGGCCGCTTCCTACGAGCAGTACTTC
TRBV30	-	TRBD1	TRBJ1-1	CAWAGDRGTGAFF	TGTGCCTGGGCCGGCGACAGGGGAACAGGCGCTTTCTTT
TRBV7-9	few	-	TRBJ1-2	CASRRIPEGGRGNYGYTF	TGTGCCAGCAGACGGATTCCGGAGGGGGGGCGAGGAAACTATGGCTACACCTTC
TRBV2	few	TRBD1	TRBJ1-4	CASRLTGEKLFF	TGTGCCAGCAGGTTGACAGGGGAAAAACTGTTTTTT
TRBV6-1	-	-	TRBJ1-1	CASSERHTNTEAFF	TGTGCCAGCAGTGAGAGGCACACCAACACTGAAGCTTTCTTT
TRBV2	-	TRBD2	TRBJ2-5	CASMTGRVQETQYF	TGTGCCAGCATGACCGGGAGGGTACAAGAGACCCAGTACTTC
TRBV5-1	-	-	TRBJ2-7	CASSLSTSLNSYEQYF	TGCGCCAGCAGCTTGAGCACTTCCCTAAACTCCTACGAGCAGTACTTC
TRBV4-3	few	-	TRBJ1-1	CASSQDGNTEAFF	TGCGCCAGCAGCCAAGACGGGAACACTGAAGCTTTCTTT
TRBV28	few	-	TRBJ2-7	CASRKQGPYEQYF	TGTGCCAGCAGGAAACAGGGCCCCTACGAGCAGTACTTC
TRBV6-5	-	TRBD1	TRBJ1-1	CASSYQGQGGYTEAFF	TGTGCCAGCAGTTACCAGGGACAGGGGGGGTACACTGAAGCTTTCTTT
TRBV4-1	few	-	TRBJ1-1	CASSQTAKTFF	TGCGCCAGCAGCCAGACAGCTAAAACTTTCTTT
TRBV7-3	-	TRBD2	TRBJ2-1	CASSYLGLAGEEQFF	TGTGCCAGCAGTTACCTTGGACTAGCGGGTGAAGAGCAGTTCTTC
TRBV5-6	-	TRBD1	TRBJ1-2	CASRLLGGSHGYTF	TGTGCCAGCAGGCTCCTAGGGGGCAGCCATGGCTACACCTTC
TRBV5-6	-	-	TRBJ2-5	CASSLELRGEWETQYF	TGTGCCAGCAGCTTGGAACTGCGGGGAGAATGGGAGACCCAGTACTTC
TRBV30	-	TRBD1	TRBJ1-2	CAWRNYRGYGYTF	TGTGCCTGGAGGAACTACAGGGGATATGGCTACACCTTC
TRBV29-1	-	TRBD2	TRBJ2-4	CSVEDRLAGGPGNIQYF	TGCAGCGTTGAAGATCGCCTAGCGGGAGGGCCGGGAAACATTCAGTACTTC
TRBV7-6	-	-	TRBJ1-1	CASSLSLVMNTEAFF	TGTGCCAGCAGCTTGTCCCTCGTAATGAACACTGAAGCTTTCTTT
TRBV2	-	-	TRBJ2-3	CASSEDGGSTDTQYF	TGTGCCAGCAGTGAAGATGGCGGGAGCACAGATACGCAGTATTTT
TRBV5-6	-	-	TRBJ1-2	CASSLQGTYGYTF	TGTGCCAGCAGCCTCCAGGGGACATACGGCTACACCTTC
TRBV5-1	-	-	TRBJ1-3	CASSLVQGPGNTIYF	TGCGCCAGCAGCTTGGTTCAGGGCCCTGGAAACACCATATATTTT
TRBV7-2	-	-	TRBJ2-3	CASSPYTDTQYF	TGTGCCAGCAGCCCGTACACAGATACGCAGTATTTT
TRBV30	-	TRBD1	TRBJ1-1	CAWSVRGQGFTEAFF	TGTGCCTGGAGTGTCAGGGGACAGGGGTTCACTGAAGCTTTCTTT
TRBV28	-	TRBD1	TRBJ1-2	CASSALSRGIGYTF	TGTGCCAGCAGTGCGCTATCCAGGGGGATTGGCTACACCTTC
TRBV21-1	-	-	TRBJ2-7	CASSNYGTGGFPLYEQYF	TGTGCCAGCAGCAATTACGGAACAGGGGGCTTCCCTCTTTACGAGCAGTACTTC
TRBV29-1	-	-	TRBJ2-3	CSLKQSGEGTDTQYF	TGCAGCCTTAAGCAGTCAGGGGAGGGGACAGATACGCAGTATTTT
TRBV6-6	few	-	TRBJ1-2	CASSPTGSGYTF	TGTGCCAGCAGTCCCACGGGAAGCGGCTACACCTTC
TRBV7-9	-	-	TRBJ1-4	CASSDRYNEKLFF	TGTGCCAGCAGTGACAGATATAATGAAAAACTGTTTTTT
TRBV9	-	TRBD1	TRBJ1-2	CASSKAGMTGGNYGYTF	TGTGCCAGCAGCAAAGCGGGAATGACAGGGGGCAACTATGGCTACACCTTC
TRBV2	few	-	TRBJ1-2	CASLSGISGYTF	TGTGCCAGCCTAAGCGGGATCAGTGGCTACACCTTC
TRBV5-1	-	-	TRBJ2-7	CASSFTRGEQYF	TGCGCCAGCAGCTTTACGCGGGGCGAGCAGTACTTC
TRBV18	-	TRBD1	TRBJ2-3	CASSFGTGLTDTQYF	TGTGCCAGCTCATTCGGGACAGGGCTGACAGATACGCAGTATTTT
TRBV14	once	TRBD2	TRBJ2-5	CASSHLLTSGETQYF	TGTGCCAGCAGCCACCTTCTGACTAGCGGAGAGACCCAGTACTTC
TRBV4-3	once	TRBD2	TRBJ2-7	CASSQDRGGPLGEQYF	TGCGCCAGCAGCCAAGATCGGGGGGGTCCCCTAGGGGAGCAGTACTTC
TRBV7-9	-	-	TRBJ1-2	CASSLPLRSNYGYTF	TGTGCCAGCAGCTTACCGCTTAGGAGTAACTATGGCTACACCTTC
TRBV5-1	-	TRBD2	TRBJ2-3	CASSFRGGSTDTQYF	TGCGCCAGCAGCTTTCGGGGGGGGTCCACAGATACGCAGTATTTT